Below, one T cell receptor beta chain is given with its context. The sample originates from a study of T cell changes during pregnancy in multiple sclerosis. Only in-frame clones appear in the TCRdb table, and some are missing; sequencing was by immunoSEQ multiplex PCR. The data show about 60,000 clones, with 91% seen just once and around 0.81% held by the top ten. The V end was cut by 5 bases, the J end by 2 bases, with 16 bases between. The germline CDR1 and CDR2 sequences are ENHRY and SYGVKD. The CDR3 has 15 amino acids. The chain has TRBV10-3 and TRBJ2-7; D is possibly TRBD1 (6 bases). The sample consisted of peripheral blood, taken before pregnancy. This sequence was found in a female donor with multiple sclerosis, enrolled in a pregnancy study. The CDR3 spells CAISPFRDIPYEQYF. CDR3 coding DNA: TGTGCCATCAGTCCGTTCCGGGACATTCCCTACGAGCAGTACTTC.